This TCR beta chain was obtained from a study of blood T cell repertoires in COVID-19. Sequencing used immunoSEQ multiplex PCR; TCRdb keeps in-frame clones, though not all of them. The sample shows more than 95,000 clones, 65% to 90% of them seen only once. The CDR3 consists of 13 residues. Per germline, CDR1 SQVTM and CDR2 ANQGSEA. Unmatched junction bases numbered 4, after V lost 5 bases and J lost 3 bases. The chain has TRBV29-1 and TRBJ1-5, with 7 bases aligning to TRBD1. The sequence came from an elderly woman with acute or convalescent COVID-19. Sequenced material: peripheral blood. In DNA, the CDR3 is TGCAGCGTTCGAACAGGGGCCAATCAGCCCCAGCATTTT. Translating it yields CSVRTGANQPQHF.